The clone carrying this TCR beta chain occurred a few times. The target antigen is unknown. The source of the sample is a study of blood T cells in healthy people across ages. Findings of the study overall: With donor CMV status unknown, expanded clonotype changes were possibly confounded.

V gave up 1 base and J gave up 6 bases, with 10 bases separating them. Germline V gene data show CDR1 as SGHTA and CDR2 as FQGNSA. This CDR3 contains 13 residues. Investigators took roughly 10 milliliters of peripheral blood from every donor. It was with a sample-barcoded 5' primer and a J-beta primer mix that a second PCR of about 7 to 12 cycles was run. TCRdb itself ran the 5' RACE reads through MiXCR, one entry per CDR3 protein. This sample has 540,000 or so distinct CDR3 sequences, with 25% to 30% found just once. The sequenced sample consisted of blood. The origin of this receptor is a woman in her seventies in good health. The chain joins TRBV7-2 to TRBJ2-7, with D hard to call. CDR3 residues: CASSLGAPLEQYF. CDR3 in DNA: TGTGCCAGCAGCTTAGGGGCCCCCCTCGAGCAGTACTTC.